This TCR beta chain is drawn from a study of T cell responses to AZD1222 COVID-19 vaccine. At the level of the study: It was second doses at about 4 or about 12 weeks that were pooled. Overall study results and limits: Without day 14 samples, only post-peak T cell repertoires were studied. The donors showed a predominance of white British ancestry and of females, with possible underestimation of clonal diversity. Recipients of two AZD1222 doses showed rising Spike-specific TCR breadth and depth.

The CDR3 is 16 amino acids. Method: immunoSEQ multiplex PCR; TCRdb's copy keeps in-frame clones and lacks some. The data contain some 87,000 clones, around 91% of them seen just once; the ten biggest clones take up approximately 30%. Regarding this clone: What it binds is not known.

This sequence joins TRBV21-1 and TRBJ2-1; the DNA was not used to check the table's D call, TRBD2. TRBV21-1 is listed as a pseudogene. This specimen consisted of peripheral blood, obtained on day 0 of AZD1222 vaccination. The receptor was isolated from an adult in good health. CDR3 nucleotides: TGTGCCAGCAGCAAAGTTGGGGAGGACAATTCAAATATTCGGTTCTTC. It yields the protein CASSKVGEDNSNIRFF.